This T cell receptor beta chain is drawn from a study of shared clonotypes between healthy human individuals. Approximately 100 million PBMCs per unsorted sample were used for genomic DNA. After removal of 1 base from V and 5 bases from J, the junction contained 5 bases not matched to a gene. CDR3 length: 15 amino acids. Germline values: CDR1 SGDLS, CDR2 YYNGEE. The replicate PCRs on unsorted PBMC were given approximately 300 ng DNA, which is 27,000 or so T cell genomes. Only in-frame clones appear in the TCRdb table, and some are missing; sequencing was by immunoSEQ multiplex PCR. The data show hundreds of thousands of clones, around 78% seen once.

The V and J genes are TRBV9 and TRBJ1-4; 7 positions agree with TRBD1. The sample comprised PBMCs. This sequence was found in a woman aged 35 to 49 in good health. Some clones in this sample may be carry-over from other donors' samples. The CDR3: CASSVRGQPNEKLFF. The CDR3 nucleotides are TGTGCCAGCAGCGTAAGGGGACAGCCAAATGAAAAACTGTTTTTT.